This T cell receptor (beta chain) was recovered during a study of blood T cells in healthy people across ages (dated by TCRdb to about 2015). Regarding the complete study: In model experiments, template switching captured about one uniquely barcoded TCR beta cDNA molecule for every two T cells. Donors of different ages were randomly distributed across sequencing lanes to avoid experimental bias. The donors were divided into four age groups: young (average approximately 15 years), middle-aged (around 37), aged (approximately 59) and long-lived (roughly 86). To track age-related changes in TCR beta repertoire diversity, the study relied on deep sequencing normalized with unique cDNA molecular identifiers. For two donors (one aged 18 to 30 and one aged 80 or older), the study analyzed two additional independent replicas of 1 million unique cDNA reads from the same blood draw. Overall study results and their limits: Estimates of total diversity based on one million sequenced T cells were regarded as lower bounds and as underestimates. Observed TCR beta diversity per million T cells fell roughly linearly with age, and a significant reduction was already apparent by age roughly 40. Conclusive comparison of naive and antigen-experienced compartments was prevented by the profiling of bulk unsorted PBMCs. A strong correlation was found between observed TCR beta diversity and the percentage of naive T cells measured by flow cytometry. Compared with the aged group, the long-lived group had more naive CD4+ T cells, fewer expanded clones and increased TCR diversity, suggesting age selection. Donor CMV infection status was unknown, potentially confounding age-related changes in expanded clonotypes.

With regard to this clonotype: There is no known antigen for this receptor. No per-base quality is available; no much larger clone lies one base away.

Donors were 35 to 40 systemically healthy Caucasian individuals from Russia aged roughly 6 to 90 years. Each donor gave roughly 9.5 milliliters of peripheral blood, collected into EDTA-treated Vacutainer tubes. Ficoll-Paque density-gradient centrifugation was used to isolate PBMCs, with at least 6 million obtained per sample. Trizol reagent was used to extract total RNA from PBMCs, with at least 5.5 micrograms per sample. Naive CD45RAhigh/CD27high T cell percentages were measured by flow cytometry on a PBMC aliquot from every donor. Libraries were prepared through 5' RACE. Sequencing relied on an Illumina HiSeq 2500. A second PCR of roughly 7 to 11 cycles was performed with a sample-barcoded 5' primer and a J-beta primer mix. A template-switch 5' adaptor carrying 12 random nucleotides introduced a unique molecular identifier onto each TCR beta cDNA molecule. At least 2.5 million CDR3-containing paired-end reads were obtained from each sample. The Mint cDNA synthesis kit, primed by a TRBC-specific oligonucleotide, was used to synthesize first-strand cDNA from all RNA. All cDNA was treated with uracil-DNA glycosylase and then went through a first 18-cycle PCR with the universal primers M1SS and BC2_uni_R. For the original study's pipeline: For normalization, 1 million high-quality reads, each with a distinct molecular identifier, were randomly selected from each sample. Reads sharing molecular identifiers were discarded rather than binned into consensus sequences. MiTCR, run with a Q25 quality threshold and the strictest error-elimination algorithm, handled CDR3 identification, clonotype clustering and error correction. A nonparametric unseen species model with Euler transformation was used to estimate a lower bound on total TCR beta diversity. TCRdb reran the public reads through fastp at Q25 and MiXCR, keeping productive beta chains. Every CDR3 protein is listed once, alongside the most common genes and DNA of its rows. Clone size and V and J calls follow TCRdb, not the original study. For this sample the table gives about 810,000 distinct CDR3 sequences, of which under 40% were detected only once. The top ten constitute 13% of the sample.

The sequenced material came from blood. The sequence was collected from a man younger than 30 in good health.

CDR3 sequence: CSVGWGAPYNEQFF. The nucleotides read TGCAGCGTGGGGTGGGGGGCACCATACAATGAGCAGTTCTTC. Recombination joined TRBV29-1 with TRBJ2-1; the D call is possibly TRBD1 or TRBD2, each sharing 6 bases. V is reduced by 6 bases and J by 4 bases, leaving a spacing of 16 bases between them. As encoded in the germline V gene, CDR1 is SQVTM while CDR2 is ANQGSEA. From the cysteine through the phenylalanine, the CDR3 covers 14 amino acids. The read is trimmed to its CDR3 DNA, 42 bases read in frame from base 1.